This is a list of T cell receptor beta chains from one sample in a study of OX40 agonist ivuxolimab in advanced cancers. Assay: immunoSEQ multiplex PCR; the TCRdb copy retains only in-frame clones and omits some. The sample shows under 70,000 clones, 80% to 95% of them seen only once. This sample comprised CD4+ or CD8+ T cells sorted from blood, obtained in a trial of the OX40 agonist ivuxolimab. These receptors all stem from an adult with an advanced solid tumor such as melanoma, head and neck, liver or kidney cancer. The CDR3 runs from the conserved cysteine through the conserved F or W. The D gene is left open where the match is weak. Rows may omit the clone size; those that give it use once, few, many or a size class.

v_call,j_call,d_call,clone_size,cdr3_nt,cdr3_aa
TRBV6-5,TRBJ2-7,NA,NA,TGTGCCAGCAGTTACTCCGGGACAAGCTCCTACGAGCAGTACTTC,CASSYSGTSSYEQYF
TRBV13,TRBJ2-1,TRBD2,NA,TGTGCCAGCAGTTCGACTAGCGGGGGCGGGGAGCAGTTCTTC,CASSSTSGGGEQFF
TRBV7-9,TRBJ1-2,NA,NA,TGTGCCAGCAGCTTTTTTCCAGGGGCGGAATCAAACTATGGCTACACCTTC,CASSFFPGAESNYGYTF
TRBV9,TRBJ2-3,NA,NA,TGTGCCAGCAGCGTAGGTCGCCTAGCTTCAGATACGCAGTATTTT,CASSVGRLASDTQYF
TRBV5-1,TRBJ1-6,TRBD1,NA,TGCGCCAGCAGCCAAGAGATCGGGACAGGGGGCTCACCCCTCCACTTT,CASSQEIGTGGSPLHF
TRBV9,TRBJ2-7,NA,NA,TGTGCCAGCAGCCCCGCGGGCGGCTCCTACGAGCAGTACTTC,CASSPAGGSYEQYF
TRBV4-1,TRBJ1-5,NA,NA,TGCGCCAGCAGCCAAGATGGGGCAGGGGGCAATCAGCCCCAGCATTTT,CASSQDGAGGNQPQHF
TRBV10-2,TRBJ1-2,NA,few,TGCGCCAGCAGTGAGGTAACAGCCCACACCTATGGCTACACCTTC,CASSEVTAHTYGYTF
TRBV5-8,TRBJ2-7,TRBD1,NA,TGTGCCGACCGGGACAGGGCTTCCTACGAGCAGTACTTC,CADRDRASYEQYF
TRBV27,TRBJ2-5,TRBD2,NA,TGTGCCAGCAGTTTATTGGGTTCGGGGGGGGCGCAGGCCCAGTACTTC,CASSLLGSGGAQAQYF
TRBV27,TRBJ2-5,NA,NA,TGTGCCAGCAGTTTATTTTACGGAGAGACCCAGTACTTC,CASSLFYGETQYF
TRBV7-2,TRBJ2-7,TRBD2,NA,TGTGCCAGCAGCTTAGGGCTAGCGGGGGTTTACGAGCAGTACTTC,CASSLGLAGVYEQYF
TRBV2,TRBJ2-1,NA,NA,TGTGCCGGGGGCCAAGTTGGGGTTAGCTCCTACAATGAGCAGTTCTTC,CAGGQVGVSSYNEQFF
TRBV5-1,TRBJ2-7,TRBD1,NA,TGCGCCAGCAGCTGGGGACAGGGGGTCCACGAGCAGTACTTC,CASSWGQGVHEQYF
TRBV13,TRBJ2-1,TRBD2,NA,TGTGCCAGCAGCCCCGGACTAGCGGGATCCTACAATGAGCAGTTCTTC,CASSPGLAGSYNEQFF
TRBV2,TRBJ2-7,NA,once,TGTGCCAGCAGTGAAGCCAAACCGGGACAAGCCCTAGTGGAGCAGTACTTC,CASSEAKPGQALVEQYF
TRBV27,TRBJ2-1,TRBD2,once,TGTGCCAGCAGTTACGGGGGGGGGCGCAATGAGCAGTTCTTC,CASSYGGGRNEQFF
TRBV5-1,TRBJ1-2,TRBD1,NA,TGCGCCAGCAGCTTACGACAGGGATACTATGGCTACACCTTC,CASSLRQGYYGYTF
TRBV6-5,TRBJ2-2,NA,NA,TGTGCCAGCAGCTCCGGCACCGGGGAGCTGTTTTTT,CASSSGTGELFF
TRBV5-1,TRBJ1-2,TRBD1,NA,TGCGCCAGCAGCTCCCTGCCGGGACAGGGGGACTATGGCTACACCTTC,CASSSLPGQGDYGYTF
TRBV10-3,TRBJ2-3,TRBD1,NA,TGTGCCATCAGGGGACAGGGTACAGATACGCAGTATTTT,CAIRGQGTDTQYF
TRBV4-1,TRBJ2-3,TRBD2,NA,TGCGCCAGCAGCTTCACTAGCGGGAGTAGCACAGATACGCAGTATTTT,CASSFTSGSSTDTQYF
TRBV5-1,TRBJ2-7,NA,once,TGCGCCAGCAGCTTGGCCGGGCAGGGGTACGAGCAGTACTTC,CASSLAGQGYEQYF
TRBV7-8,TRBJ1-5,NA,NA,TGTGCCAGCAGCCCCAGGTGGAATAGCAATCAGCCCCAGCATTTT,CASSPRWNSNQPQHF
TRBV9,TRBJ1-2,NA,once,TGTGCCAGCAGCGTAGGAGGGGGAAATGGCTACACCTTC,CASSVGGGNGYTF
TRBV25-1,TRBJ1-4,NA,NA,TGTGCCAGCAGTGCTTTACAGGGCTTTAGGGAAAAACTGTTTTTT,CASSALQGFREKLFF
TRBV7-9,TRBJ1-2,NA,NA,TGTGCCAGCAGCTCTCCAGACAGCAAGTACACCTTC,CASSSPDSKYTF
TRBV5-6,TRBJ1-1,TRBD1,NA,TGTGCCAGCAGCTTCGGACAGGGTGAAGCTTTCTTT,CASSFGQGEAFF
TRBV25-1,TRBJ2-4,TRBD1,NA,TGTGCCAGCAGCCATAGACAGGGCCGGGGGTACTTC,CASSHRQGRGYF
TRBV9,TRBJ1-1,NA,NA,TGTGCCAGCAGCGGGTCGTGGGGTCATACTGAAGCTTTCTTT,CASSGSWGHTEAFF
TRBV5-1,TRBJ1-1,TRBD1,NA,TGCGCCAGCAGCTTGCTGGGCCGGACAGGGGATTTGAACACTGAAGCTTTCTTT,CASSLLGRTGDLNTEAFF
TRBV13,TRBJ1-1,NA,NA,TGTGCCAGCAGCTTATTTACTGTGAACACTGAAGCTTTCTTT,CASSLFTVNTEAFF